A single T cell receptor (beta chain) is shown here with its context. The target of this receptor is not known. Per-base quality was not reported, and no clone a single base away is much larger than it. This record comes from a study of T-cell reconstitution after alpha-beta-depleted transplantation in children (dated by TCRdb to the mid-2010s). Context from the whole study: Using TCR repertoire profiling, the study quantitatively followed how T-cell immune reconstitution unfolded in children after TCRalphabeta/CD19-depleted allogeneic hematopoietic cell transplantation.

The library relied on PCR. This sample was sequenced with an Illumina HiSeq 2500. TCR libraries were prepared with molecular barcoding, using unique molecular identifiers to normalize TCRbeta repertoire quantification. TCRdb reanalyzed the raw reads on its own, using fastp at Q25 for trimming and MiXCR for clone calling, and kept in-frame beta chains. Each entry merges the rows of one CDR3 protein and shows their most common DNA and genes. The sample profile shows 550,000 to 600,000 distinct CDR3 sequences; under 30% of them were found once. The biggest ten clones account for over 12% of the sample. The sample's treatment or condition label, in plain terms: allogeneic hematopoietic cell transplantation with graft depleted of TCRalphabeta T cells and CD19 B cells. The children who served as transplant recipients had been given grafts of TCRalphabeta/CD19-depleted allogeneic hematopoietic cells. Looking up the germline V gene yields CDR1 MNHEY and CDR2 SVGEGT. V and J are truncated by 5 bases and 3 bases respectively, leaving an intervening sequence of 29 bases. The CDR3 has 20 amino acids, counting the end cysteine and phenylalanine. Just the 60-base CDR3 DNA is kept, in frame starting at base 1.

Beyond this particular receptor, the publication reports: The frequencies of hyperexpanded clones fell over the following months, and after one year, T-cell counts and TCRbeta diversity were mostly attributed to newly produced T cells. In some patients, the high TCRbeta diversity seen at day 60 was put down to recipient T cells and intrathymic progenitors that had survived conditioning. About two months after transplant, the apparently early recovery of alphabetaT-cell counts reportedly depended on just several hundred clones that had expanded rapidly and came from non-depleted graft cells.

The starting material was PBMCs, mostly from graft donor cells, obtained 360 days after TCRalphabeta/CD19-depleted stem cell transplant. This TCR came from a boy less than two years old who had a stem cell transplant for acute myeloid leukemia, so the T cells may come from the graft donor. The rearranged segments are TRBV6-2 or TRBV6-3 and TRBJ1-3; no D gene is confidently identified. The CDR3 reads CASSNPTDPEQPTGGNTIYF. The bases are TGTGCCAGCAGTAACCCCACGGATCCAGAGCAACCTACCGGTGGAAACACCATATATTTT.